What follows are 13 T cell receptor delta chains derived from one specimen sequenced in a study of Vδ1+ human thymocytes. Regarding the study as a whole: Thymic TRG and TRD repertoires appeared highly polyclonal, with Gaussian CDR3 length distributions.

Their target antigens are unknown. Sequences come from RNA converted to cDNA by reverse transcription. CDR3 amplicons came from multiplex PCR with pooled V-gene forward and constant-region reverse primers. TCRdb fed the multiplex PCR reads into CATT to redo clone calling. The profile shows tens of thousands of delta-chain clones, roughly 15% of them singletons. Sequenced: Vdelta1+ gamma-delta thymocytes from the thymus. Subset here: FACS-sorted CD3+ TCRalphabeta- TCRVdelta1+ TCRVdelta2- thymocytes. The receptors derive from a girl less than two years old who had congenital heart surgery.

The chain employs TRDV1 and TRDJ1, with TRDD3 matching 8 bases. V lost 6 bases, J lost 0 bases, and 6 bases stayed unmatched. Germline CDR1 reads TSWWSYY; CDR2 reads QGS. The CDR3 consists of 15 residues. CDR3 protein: CALGNWGPHTDKLIF. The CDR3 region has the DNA TGTGCTCTTGGTAACTGGGGGCCCCACACCGATAAACTCATCTTT.

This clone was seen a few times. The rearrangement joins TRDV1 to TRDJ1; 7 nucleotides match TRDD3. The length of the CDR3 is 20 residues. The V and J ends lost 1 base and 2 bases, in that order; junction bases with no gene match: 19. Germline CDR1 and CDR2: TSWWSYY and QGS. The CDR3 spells CALGEPPEADWGSPTDKLIF. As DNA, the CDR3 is TGTGCTCTTGGGGAACCTCCTGAGGCTGACTGGGGATCGCCTACCGATAAACTCATCTTT.

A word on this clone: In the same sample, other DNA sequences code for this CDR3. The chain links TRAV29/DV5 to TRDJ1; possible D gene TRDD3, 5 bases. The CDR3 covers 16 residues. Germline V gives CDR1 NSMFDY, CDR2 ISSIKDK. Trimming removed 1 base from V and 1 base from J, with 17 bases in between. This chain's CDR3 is CAASFYLRDLTDKLIF. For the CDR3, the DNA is TGTGCAGCAAGCTTCTATCTCCGGGATCTCACCGATAAACTCATCTTT.

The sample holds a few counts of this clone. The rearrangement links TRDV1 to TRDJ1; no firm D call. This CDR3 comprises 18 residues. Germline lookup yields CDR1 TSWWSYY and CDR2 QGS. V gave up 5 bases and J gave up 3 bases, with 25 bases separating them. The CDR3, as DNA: TGTGCTCTTGGGTTACCCCAAAAAGTCCGGCTCGGGGCCGATAAACTCATCTTT. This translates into CALGLPQKVRLGADKLIF.

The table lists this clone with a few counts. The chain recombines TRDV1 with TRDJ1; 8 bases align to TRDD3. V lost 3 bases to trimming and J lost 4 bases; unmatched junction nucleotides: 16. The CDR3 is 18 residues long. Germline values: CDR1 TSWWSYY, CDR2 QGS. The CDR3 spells CALGELRGLGDPLDKLIF. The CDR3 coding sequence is TGTGCTCTTGGGGAGTTACGTGGGCTGGGGGACCCTCTCGATAAACTCATCTTT.

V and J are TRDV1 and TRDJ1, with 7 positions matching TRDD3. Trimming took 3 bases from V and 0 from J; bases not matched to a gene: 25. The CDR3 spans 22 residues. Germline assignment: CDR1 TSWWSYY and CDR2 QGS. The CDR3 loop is CALGDHPRSRISGIPHTDKLIF. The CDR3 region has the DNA TGTGCTCTTGGGGACCATCCCAGGTCCCGTATATCAGGGATACCTCACACCGATAAACTCATCTTT.

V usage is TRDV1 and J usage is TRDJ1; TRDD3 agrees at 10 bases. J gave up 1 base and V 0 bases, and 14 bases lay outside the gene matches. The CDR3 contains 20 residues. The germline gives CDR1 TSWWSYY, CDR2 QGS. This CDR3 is CALGELPRSLGDSSTDKLIF. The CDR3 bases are TGTGCTCTTGGGGAACTCCCTAGGAGCCTGGGGGATAGTTCCACCGATAAACTCATCTTT.

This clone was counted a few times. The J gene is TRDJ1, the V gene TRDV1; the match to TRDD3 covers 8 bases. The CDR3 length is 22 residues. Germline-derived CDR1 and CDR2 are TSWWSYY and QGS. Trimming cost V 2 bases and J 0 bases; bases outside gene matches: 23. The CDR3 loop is CALGEVCTAGLLGGLYTDKLIF. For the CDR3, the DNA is TGTGCTCTTGGGGAAGTTTGTACTGCGGGTCTACTGGGGGGCCTGTACACCGATAAACTCATCTTT.

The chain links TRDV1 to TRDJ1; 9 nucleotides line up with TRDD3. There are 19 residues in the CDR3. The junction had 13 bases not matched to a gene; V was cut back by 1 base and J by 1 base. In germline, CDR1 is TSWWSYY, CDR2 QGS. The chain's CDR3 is CALGEPSRLGDRCTDKLIF. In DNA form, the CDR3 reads TGTGCTCTTGGGGAACCCTCGAGGCTGGGGGATCGGTGCACCGATAAACTCATCTTT.

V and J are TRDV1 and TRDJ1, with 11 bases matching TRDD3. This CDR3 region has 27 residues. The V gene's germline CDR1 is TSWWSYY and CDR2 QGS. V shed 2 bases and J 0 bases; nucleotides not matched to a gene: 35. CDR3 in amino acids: CALGEVPRGPRGYPQTGGYWYTDKLIF. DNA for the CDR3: TGTGCTCTTGGGGAAGTACCTCGTGGGCCCCGAGGGTACCCACAAACTGGGGGATATTGGTACACCGATAAACTCATCTTT.

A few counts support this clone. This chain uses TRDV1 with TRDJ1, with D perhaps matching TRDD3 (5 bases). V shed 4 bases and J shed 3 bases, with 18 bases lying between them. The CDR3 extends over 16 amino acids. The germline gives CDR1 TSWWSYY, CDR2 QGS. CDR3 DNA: TGTGCTCTTGGGGCAAATCGGGGGTACAAGGCCGATAAACTCATCTTT. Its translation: CALGANRGYKADKLIF.

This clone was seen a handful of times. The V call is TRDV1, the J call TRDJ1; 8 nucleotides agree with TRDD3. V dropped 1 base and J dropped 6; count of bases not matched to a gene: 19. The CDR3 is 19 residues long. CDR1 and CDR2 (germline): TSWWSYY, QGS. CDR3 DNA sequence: TGTGCTCTTGGGGAACCTCTCCTTTTCCGTACTGGGGGCCAGAATAAACTCATCTTT. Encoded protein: CALGEPLLFRTGGQNKLIF.

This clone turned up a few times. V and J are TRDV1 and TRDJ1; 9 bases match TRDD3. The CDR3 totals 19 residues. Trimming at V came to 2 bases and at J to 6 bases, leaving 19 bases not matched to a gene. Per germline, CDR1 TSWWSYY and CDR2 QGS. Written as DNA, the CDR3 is TGTGCTCTTGGGGAAGCTCTCTTTTCCTCAACAGGGGATACGCATAAACTCATCTTT. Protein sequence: CALGEALFSSTGDTHKLIF.